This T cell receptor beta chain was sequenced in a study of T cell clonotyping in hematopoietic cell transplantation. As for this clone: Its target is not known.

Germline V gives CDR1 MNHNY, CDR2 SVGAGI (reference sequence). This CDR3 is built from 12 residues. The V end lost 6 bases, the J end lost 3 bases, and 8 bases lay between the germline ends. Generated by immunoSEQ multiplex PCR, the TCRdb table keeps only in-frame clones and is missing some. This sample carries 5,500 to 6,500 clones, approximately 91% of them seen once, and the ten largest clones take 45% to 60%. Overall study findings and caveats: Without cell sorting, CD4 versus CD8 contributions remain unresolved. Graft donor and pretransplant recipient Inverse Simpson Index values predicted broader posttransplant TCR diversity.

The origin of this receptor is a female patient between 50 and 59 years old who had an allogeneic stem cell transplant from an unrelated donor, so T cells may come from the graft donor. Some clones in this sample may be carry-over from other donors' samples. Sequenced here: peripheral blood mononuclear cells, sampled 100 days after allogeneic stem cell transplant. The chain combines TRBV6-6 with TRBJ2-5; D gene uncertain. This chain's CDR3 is CASRSPEETQYF. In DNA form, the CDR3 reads TGTGCCAGCAGATCCCCGGAAGAGACCCAGTACTTC.